This passage covers 29 T cell receptor beta chains from one sample sequenced in a study of CD8 T cells in ankylosing spondylitis (dated by TCRdb to the late 2010s). Library preparation was by 5' RACE. For sequencing, an Illumina HiSeq 2500 was employed. TCRdb reran the public reads through fastp at Q25 and MiXCR, keeping productive beta chains. Each record represents a unique CDR3 protein, reported with the most common genes and DNA among its rows. This sample lists under 400,000 distinct CDR3 sequences; around 10% were detected once. Clones ranked in the top ten supply more than 7% of the sample. The sequenced sample consisted of blood, either unsorted or a sorted T cell fraction (not recorded which). Source of these receptors: a female donor with ankylosing spondylitis or in good health (not recorded which).

The chain has TRBV2 and TRBJ2-1, with TRBD2 identical over 12 bases. There are 16 residues in the CDR3. Trimming at V came to 9 bases and at J to 0 bases, leaving 6 bases not matched to a gene. Germline CDR1 SNHLY, CDR2 FYNNEI. The CDR3 nucleotides read TGTGCCAGGGAACTAGCGGGGGGTAGCTCCTACAATGAGCAGTTCTTC. It yields the protein CARELAGGSSYNEQFF.

Many counts were recorded for this clonotype. V and J are TRBV12-3 or TRBV12-4 and TRBJ1-2, with D hard to call. This CDR3 spans 13 amino acids. Deletions cut 3 bases from V and 8 bases from J, with 13 bases between. CDR3 loop: CASSFGGYGGYTF. The CDR3 region has the DNA TGTGCCAGCAGTTTCGGCGGATACGGAGGCTACACCTTC.

Comments on this clonotype: A much larger clonotype is one base distant, so this may be a read error. V is TRBV6-1 and J is TRBJ1-1, with unresolved D. CDR1 and CDR2 (germline): MNHNS, SASEGT. V was clipped by 5 bases and J by 0 bases, with 7 bases between them. The CDR3 runs to 13 residues. CDR3 region: CASSSKLNTEAFF. As DNA, the CDR3 is TGTGCCAGCAGTAGCAAGCTGAACACTGAAGCTTTCTTT.

A word on this clonotype: This may be a read error: a much more frequent sequence differs by one nucleotide. The rearrangement joins TRBV11-2 to TRBJ2-7, with 10 bases matching TRBD1. CDR1 and CDR2 from the germline V gene are SGHAT and FQNNGV. This CDR3 has 18 amino acids. DNA for the CDR3: TGTGCCGGCAGGGTACGGGGCGATTCTCCGGGACAGGGGTTTGAGCAGTACTTC. Translation gives CAGRVRGDSPGQGFEQYF.

This clonotype was seen at least ten times. The chain carries TRBV20-1 and TRBJ2-2; 8 nucleotides agree with TRBD1. Germline V gene data show CDR1 as DFQATT and CDR2 as SNEGSKA (reference sequence). This CDR3 is built from 12 residues. V lost 6 bases, J lost 6 bases, and 3 bases stayed unmatched. CDR3 amino acids: CSASQGAGELFF. The DNA for the CDR3 is TGCAGTGCATCACAGGGGGCCGGGGAGCTGTTTTTT.

This clonotype was seen many times. This sequence joins TRBV6-5 and TRBJ1-1; 9 nucleotides line up with TRBD1. The CDR3 is 14 residues long. Trimming cost V 2 bases and J 4 bases; bases outside gene matches: 2. Germline values: CDR1 MNHEY, CDR2 SVGAGI. CDR3 loop: CASSYGTGFTEAFF. CDR3 sequence (DNA): TGTGCCAGCAGTTACGGGACAGGGTTCACTGAAGCTTTCTTT.

This clonotype showed up just a few times. The rearrangement joins TRBV20-1 to TRBJ2-7; 7 nucleotides agree with TRBD2. CDR3 size: 12 residues. The J segment lost 2 bases and the V segment lost 5 bases, leaving 3 bases of the junction unmatched. From germline, CDR1 is DFQATT and CDR2 SNEGSKA (reference sequence). CDR3 DNA: TGCAGTGCTCGGCGGGGGACCTACGAGCAGTACTTC. Its protein is CSARRGTYEQYF.

This chain uses TRBV7-9 with TRBJ1-5; 8 bases align to TRBD1. This CDR3 is 17 amino acids long. V was pared by 3 bases and J by 0 bases, with 7 bases of the junction left unmatched. Per the germline V gene, CDR1 is SEHNR and CDR2 is FQNEAQ (reference sequence). CDR3 nucleotides: TGTGCCAGCAGCTTGGGGACAGGTAGTACTAGCAATCAGCCCCAGCATTTT. Its protein product is CASSLGTGSTSNQPQHF.

This clonotype was counted ten times or more. This chain uses TRBV20-1 with TRBJ2-1, with 12 bases identical to TRBD2. This CDR3 has 13 residues. V lost 5 bases, J lost 6 bases, and 2 bases stayed unmatched. Germline-derived CDR1 and CDR2 are DFQATT and SNEGSKA (reference sequence). DNA of the CDR3: TGCAGTGCTTGGACTAGCGGGACCAATGAGCAGTTCTTC. Its protein is CSAWTSGTNEQFF.

This clonotype showed up just a few times. The J gene is TRBJ2-1, the V gene TRBV5-6, with TRBD1 identical over 9 bases. Germline CDR1 is SGHDT and CDR2 is YYEEEE. The CDR3 length is 14 residues. V dropped 4 bases and J dropped 6; count of bases not matched to a gene: 5. CDR3 nucleotides: TGTGCCAGCAGCACGGGACAGGGAATCAATGAGCAGTTCTTC. Amino acids: CASSTGQGINEQFF.

There are many counts of this clonotype. The chain is built from TRBV30 and TRBJ1-1, with 12 bases that match TRBD1. The length of the CDR3 is 17 residues. Germline values: CDR1 GTSNPN, CDR2 SVGIG (reference sequence). V lost 2 bases to trimming and J lost 0 bases; unmatched junction nucleotides: 7. CDR3 coding DNA: TGTGCCTGGAGTCGCGGGACAGGGGGCGGTTTGAACACTGAAGCTTTCTTT. This codes for CAWSRGTGGGLNTEAFF. The entire variable domain, with the rest obtained from reference TRBV30 and TRBJ1-1, is as follows: SQTIHQWPATLVQPVGSPLSLECTVEGTSNPNLYWYRQAAGRGLQLLFYSVGIGQISSEVPQNLSASRPQDRQFILSSKKLLLSDSGFYLCAWSRGTGGGLNTEAFFGQGTRLTVV.

The V and J genes are TRBV11-2 and TRBJ2-3, with 8 positions matching TRBD2. The germline CDR1 and CDR2 sequences are SGHAT and FQNNGV. The V gene end was trimmed by 4 bases and the J gene end by 4 bases; junction bases not matched to a gene: 16. CDR3 length: 18 amino acids. As DNA, the CDR3 is TGTGCCAGCAGCTCCCCGCCGGGTCGGACTAGCCAGCCAGATACGCAGTATTTT. It is translated as CASSSPPGRTSQPDTQYF.

In its sample, this clonotype was seen many times. The J gene is TRBJ2-2, the V gene TRBV5-1; a weak D match, TRBD2 (5 bases). The CDR3 spans 14 residues. In germline, CDR1 is SGHRS, CDR2 YFSETQ. The V gene lost 3 bases and the J gene lost 6 bases, with 12 bases spanning the gap. The CDR3 region is CASSSGGVSGELFF. In nucleotides, the CDR3 is TGCGCCAGCAGCTCCGGAGGTGTTTCCGGGGAGCTGTTTTTT. Full variable domain (missing parts from reference TRBV5-1 and TRBJ2-2): KAGVTQTPRYLIKTRGQQVTLSCSPISGHRSVSWYQQTPGQGLQFLFEYFSETQRNKGNFPGRFSGRQFSNSRSEMNVSTLELGDSALYLCASSSGGVSGELFFGEGSRLTVL.

This clonotype has just a few counts. This rearrangement joins TRBV7-9 to TRBJ1-6; 8 positions match TRBD1. The germline V gene has CDR1 SEHNR and CDR2 FQNEAQ (reference sequence). The CDR3 extends over 14 amino acids. Trimming at V came to 5 bases and at J to 12 bases, leaving 9 bases not matched to a gene. This CDR3 is CASSDSTGGGPLHF. For the CDR3, the DNA is TGTGCCAGCAGCGATTCTACAGGGGGGGGACCCCTCCACTTT.

This clonotype was counted ten times or more. The chain employs TRBV20-1 and TRBJ2-3, with D hard to call. The CDR3 is made up of 12 amino acids. Trimming removed 4 bases from V and 3 bases from J, with 8 bases in between. CDR1 is DFQATT and CDR2 is SNEGSKA in the germline V gene (reference sequence). For the CDR3, the DNA is TGCAGTGCTAAGAAGAAAACAGATACGCAGTATTTT. Translation gives CSAKKKTDTQYF.

In the case of this clonotype: This may stem from a read error, because a much larger clone lies one nucleotide away. This chain links TRBV20-1 with TRBJ2-7; no definite D call. Trimming removed 1 base from V and 2 bases from J, with 12 bases in between. The CDR3 runs to 14 residues. In germline, CDR1 is DFQATT, CDR2 SNEGSKA (reference sequence). CDR3 region: CSARVQTATYEQYF. CDR3 bases: TGCAGTGCTAGAGTCCAAACTGCTACCTACGAGCAGTACTTC.

This clonotype was observed at least ten times. The V and J genes are TRBV5-1 and TRBJ1-5; TRBD1 aligns across 7 bases. V lost 4 bases and J lost 6; bases outside the gene matches: 4. CDR1 and CDR2 (germline): SGHRS, YFSETQ. The CDR3 length is 13 residues. The CDR3 nucleotides are TGCGCCAGCAGCCGGGAGGGGGCTCAGCCCCAGCATTTT. Translation: CASSREGAQPQHF.

This clonotype occurred many times. The chain uses TRBV9 and TRBJ1-1; the D gene is possibly TRBD1 (6 bases). Germline V gene data show CDR1 as SGDLS and CDR2 as YYNGEE. Trimming cost V 3 bases and J 1 base, with 13 bases left between them. The CDR3 is 15 amino acids. The chain's CDR3 is CASSAQGTGNTEAFF. The CDR3 DNA sequence: TGTGCCAGCAGCGCCCAGGGGACGGGGAACACTGAAGCTTTCTTT.

The chain employs TRBV12-3 or TRBV12-4 and TRBJ2-5; D gene unclear. CDR3 length: 13 residues. Trimming stripped 6 bases from V and 5 bases from J, with 13 bases between. This CDR3 reads CASRVDSMETQYF. The CDR3 nucleotides read TGTGCCAGCAGGGTCGACTCTATGGAGACCCAGTACTTC.

Comment on this clonotype: One end of the junction varies from germline; a read error may be responsible. The chain carries TRBV20-1 and TRBJ2-3, with 9 bases matching TRBD2. Germline CDR1 is DFQATT and CDR2 is SNEGSKA (reference sequence). The CDR3 length is 16 residues. The CDR3 DNA reads TGCTGTGCTAGTCGGGGGCTAGCGGGGTACACAGATACGCAGTATTTT. Residues: CCASRGLAGYTDTQYF.

The chain joins TRBV4-1 to TRBJ2-5; 10 bases agree with TRBD2. V shed 4 bases, J shed 2 bases, and the junction held 13 bases outside the gene matches. Germline-derived CDR1 and CDR2 are MGHRA and YSYEKL. CDR3 length: 18 residues. CDR3 in DNA: TGCGCCAGCAGCCCTCGCGGTAGCGGGGGGAAGAATCAAGAGACCCAGTACTTC. It codes for CASSPRGSGGKNQETQYF.

This clonotype was counted many times. The V call is TRBV29-1, the J call TRBJ2-3; TRBD1 aligns across 9 bases. The germline V gene has CDR1 SQVTM and CDR2 ANQGSEA. This CDR3 is built from 14 residues. The V segment lost 6 bases and the J segment 2 bases; nucleotides outside the gene matches: 6. CDR3 sequence (DNA): TGCAGCGTAGATGGACAGGGGTACACAGATACGCAGTATTTT. This encodes CSVDGQGYTDTQYF.

This clonotype was counted many times. This chain links TRBV20-1 with TRBJ1-1; D unresolved. V gave up 0 bases and J gave up 5 bases, with 7 bases separating them. CDR3 length: 12 residues. CDR1 is DFQATT, CDR2 SNEGSKA, per germline (reference sequence). The CDR3 DNA reads TGCAGTGCTAGAGATCTCAGGACTGAAGCTTTCTTT. It encodes CSARDLRTEAFF.

This clonotype has ten or more counts. The chain carries TRBV7-2 and TRBJ2-7, with unresolved D. The CDR3 has 13 amino acids. Germline V gene lookup returns CDR1 SGHTA and CDR2 FQGNSA. V lost 4 bases, J lost 3 bases, and 10 bases lay in between. In DNA, the CDR3 is TGTGCCAGCAGCTCCCGACTCGGCTACGAGCAGTACTTC. This encodes CASSSRLGYEQYF.

This clonotype was seen many times. V and J are TRBV28 and TRBJ2-3; no clear D. CDR1 MDHEN and CDR2 SYDVKM come from the germline V gene. Trimming left V 5 bases short and J 3 bases short, with 9 bases between. The CDR3 spans 13 residues. CDR3 protein: CASSQRWTDTQYF. CDR3 bases: TGTGCCAGCAGTCAAAGGTGGACAGATACGCAGTATTTT.

This clonotype has only a few counts. This chain uses TRBV28 with TRBJ2-5, with D possibly matching TRBD1 (5 bases). Trimming stripped 5 bases from V and 4 bases from J, with 14 bases between. Germline values: CDR1 MDHEN, CDR2 SYDVKM. This CDR3 is built from 14 residues. The chain's CDR3 is CASSAGPQGETQYF. The CDR3 DNA sequence: TGTGCCAGCAGTGCTGGACCCCAGGGAGAGACCCAGTACTTC.

This clonotype was picked up many times. The chain employs TRBV25-1 and TRBJ1-1; TRBD1 matches 9 bases. The CDR3 consists of 18 residues. Germline CDR1 MGHDK, CDR2 SYGVNS. J lost 1 base, V lost 5 bases, and 14 bases had no gene match. The CDR3 here is CASSPPGQGGISNTEAFF. In DNA form, the CDR3 reads TGTGCCAGCAGTCCACCGGGACAGGGCGGAATATCGAACACTGAAGCTTTCTTT.

This clonotype was picked up many times. The chain is built from TRBV20-1 and TRBJ2-1; unclear D gene. The CDR3 spans 14 residues. Between the trimmed V and J ends, which lost 0 bases and 0 bases, there was a span of 6 bases. Germline loops: CDR1 DFQATT, CDR2 SNEGSKA (reference sequence). CDR3 coding DNA: TGCAGTGCTAGAGACCTAAGCTCCTACAATGAGCAGTTCTTC. This translates into CSARDLSSYNEQFF.

This clonotype was detected ten times or more. This chain joins TRBV18 and TRBJ2-1; TRBD1 might be the D (5 bases). This CDR3 has 16 residues. Germline CDR1 reads KGHSH; CDR2 reads LQKENI. Between the trimmed V and J ends, which lost 6 bases and 0 bases, there was a span of 15 bases. The CDR3 DNA reads TGTGCCAGCTCGTCCAACAGACAGAGCTCCTACAATGAGCAGTTCTTC. Its protein is CASSSNRQSSYNEQFF. Using reference TRBV18 and TRBJ2-1 for the parts outside the CDR3, the full variable domain is NAGVMQNPRHLVRRRGQEARLRCSPMKGHSHVYWYRQLPEEGLKFMVYLQKENIIDESGMPKERFSAEFPKEGPSILRIQQVVRGDSAAYFCASSSNRQSSYNEQFFGPGTRLTVL.